These T cell receptor beta chains were read from a single sample in a study of blood T cell repertoires in COVID-19. Some clones are missing from TCRdb's copy, which holds only in-frame ones; the method was immunoSEQ multiplex PCR. The profile shows about 84,000 clones, about four fifths of them singletons. The sequenced sample consisted of peripheral blood. Receptor source: a man of 80 years or more with active or convalescent COVID-19. The CDR3 runs from the conserved cysteine through the conserved F or W. A D gene is named only where the DNA matches it firmly. Only some rows state a clone size, as once, few, many or a class for expanded clones.

clone_size	d_call	v_call	j_call	cdr3_aa	cdr3_nt
.	TRBD1	TRBV12-5	TRBJ2-1	CASGKQGAGNNEQFF	TGTGCTAGTGGCAAACAGGGGGCAGGAAACAATGAGCAGTTCTTC
once	TRBD1	TRBV15	TRBJ1-5	CATSRGPGQGPSIGNQPQHF	TGTGCCACCAGCAGAGGGCCGGGACAGGGGCCCTCGATAGGTAATCAGCCCCAGCATTTT
.	.	TRBV15	TRBJ1-1	CATSRARYMNTEAFF	TGTGCCACCAGCAGAGCCAGATACATGAACACTGAAGCTTTCTTT
.	.	TRBV3-1/TRBV3-2	TRBJ1-1	CASAGRENTEAFF	TGTGCCAGCGCGGGGCGGGAGAACACTGAAGCTTTCTTT
.	.	TRBV5-1	TRBJ1-1	CASSFPGATEAFF	TGCGCCAGCAGCTTTCCAGGGGCCACTGAAGCTTTCTTT
.	.	TRBV4-3	TRBJ1-2	CASSQRHGINYGYTF	TGCGCCAGCAGCCAGCGGCACGGGATCAACTATGGCTACACCTTC
.	.	TRBV27	TRBJ1-2	CASSLREGGGYTF	TGTGCCAGCAGTTTACGGGAAGGGGGTGGCTACACCTTC
.	TRBD1	TRBV4-1	TRBJ1-2	CASSQPEDRGGGYTF	TGCGCCAGCAGCCAACCAGAAGACAGGGGCGGGGGCTACACCTTC
.	.	TRBV5-4	TRBJ2-7	CASSLGAGGYEQYF	TGTGCCAGCAGCTTAGGAGCGGGTGGGTATGAGCAGTACTTC
.	.	TRBV24-1	TRBJ2-1	CATSESPSGEQFF	TGTGCCACCAGTGAATCCCCGAGCGGTGAGCAGTTCTTC
.	.	TRBV5-1	TRBJ2-5	CASSHLDRSQETQYF	TGCGCCAGCAGCCATTTGGACAGAAGCCAAGAGACCCAGTACTTC
.	.	TRBV10-3	TRBJ2-3	CAISETAAPPDTQYF	TGTGCCATCAGTGAGACAGCCGCCCCTCCAGATACGCAGTATTTT
.	.	TRBV12-3/TRBV12-4	TRBJ2-7	CASSLDLSYEQYF	TGTGCCAGCAGTTTAGACTTGTCCTACGAGCAGTACTTC
.	TRBD1	TRBV5-8	TRBJ2-3	CASSIGQGGTDTQYF	TGTGCCAGCAGCATTGGACAGGGGGGCACAGATACGCAGTATTTT
.	.	TRBV6-5	TRBJ1-5	CASRQWGDDQPQHF	TGTGCCAGCAGACAATGGGGGGACGATCAGCCCCAGCATTTT
.	TRBD1	TRBV19	TRBJ1-5	CASAAGTGDNQPQHF	TGTGCCAGTGCGGCCGGGACAGGGGACAATCAGCCCCAGCATTTT
.	.	TRBV14	TRBJ1-2	CASSQDDRFYGYTF	TGTGCCAGCAGCCAAGACGACAGGTTCTATGGCTACACCTTC
.	TRBD1	TRBV3-1/TRBV3-2	TRBJ1-3	CASSQGQGRNTIYF	TGTGCCAGCAGCCAGGGACAGGGGAGAAACACCATATATTTT
.	TRBD1	TRBV28	TRBJ2-3	CASSWAGQGANTQYF	TGTGCCAGCAGTTGGGCTGGGCAGGGGGCGAATACGCAGTATTTT
.	TRBD1	TRBV5-8	TRBJ1-2	CASSFNRGSWGYTF	TGTGCCAGCAGCTTTAACAGGGGGAGTTGGGGCTACACCTTC
once	.	TRBV2	TRBJ1-4	CASGTMAKLFF	TGTGCCAGCGGTACAATGGCAAAACTGTTTTTT
.	TRBD2	TRBV29-1	TRBJ2-5	CSVEDPRLAGGETQYF	TGCAGCGTTGAAGACCCCCGGCTAGCGGGGGGCGAGACCCAGTACTTC
.	.	TRBV30	TRBJ1-6	CAWRRKDTQSHNSPLHF	TGTGCCTGGCGACGAAAGGACACTCAGAGTCATAATTCACCCCTCCACTTT
.	TRBD1	TRBV19	TRBJ2-1	CASANRDRGYNEQFF	TGTGCCAGTGCAAACCGGGACAGAGGTTACAATGAGCAGTTCTTC
.	.	TRBV7-2	TRBJ1-6	CASSLLEGHNSPLHF	TGTGCCAGCAGCTTATTGGAGGGGCATAATTCACCCCTCCACTTT
.	.	TRBV28	TRBJ1-5	CASTPGGFSHQPQHF	TGTGCCAGCACCCCCGGGGGGTTTTCGCACCAGCCCCAGCATTTT
.	TRBD2	TRBV7-3	TRBJ2-6	CASSLEGTTGANVLTF	TGTGCCAGCAGCTTGGAGGGGACTACTGGGGCCAACGTCCTGACTTTC
.	.	TRBV29-1	TRBJ1-2	CSVERRGGYGYTF	TGCAGCGTTGAACGCCGGGGGGGGTATGGCTACACCTTC
.	.	TRBV7-9	TRBJ1-1	CASSLSGGYNTEAFF	TGTGCCAGCAGCTTATCGGGGGGATATAACACTGAAGCTTTCTTT
few	TRBD1	TRBV6-6	TRBJ1-2	CASKGQGVYYGYTF	TGTGCCAGCAAAGGACAGGGGGTCTACTATGGCTACACCTTC